This record looks at one T cell receptor beta chain sequence and its context. Its antigen is not identified. The CDR3 contains 14 residues. Trimming took off 3 bases at V and 5 bases at J, with 10 bases between the two ends. This entry belongs to a study of response to subunit inactivated influenza vaccine. Study findings and constraints: Every seasonal influenza vaccination brings in few new T cells, the authors suggested.

Each CDR3 protein is one row after TCRdb ran MiXCR on the RT-PCR reads. This sample has around 650,000 distinct CDR3 sequences, with less than 20% found just once. The chain employs TRBV12-3 or TRBV12-4 and TRBJ2-2, with unresolved D. The source material was PBMCs from blood, sampled 12 days after vaccination. The sequence was obtained from a man between 45 and 60 years old who received an inactivated influenza vaccine. DNA of the CDR3: TGTGCCAGCAGTTTCGTCCAGACGACCGGGGAGCTGTTTTTT. It codes for CASSFVQTTGELFF.